These T cell receptor beta chains were read from a single sample in a study of T cell changes during pregnancy in multiple sclerosis. Some clones are missing from TCRdb's copy, which holds only in-frame ones; the method was immunoSEQ multiplex PCR. The table shows about 36,000 clones, with 93% occurring only once. The source was CD4+ T cells from peripheral blood mononuclear cells, collected in the first trimester of pregnancy. The receptor set was obtained from a female donor with multiple sclerosis, enrolled in a pregnancy study. Both conserved end residues are part of each CDR3. Each record gives: D gene, clone size, V gene, J gene, CDR3 protein, CDR3 DNA. A D gene is named only where the DNA matches it firmly. Not all rows give a size; the values are once, few, many and, for expanded clones, a class.

>TRBD2|once|TRBV7-3|TRBJ2-2
CASSPGGTGELFF
TGTGCCAGCAGCCCGGGGGGCACCGGGGAGCTGTTTTTT
>NA|NA|TRBV19|TRBJ2-5
CASSVGLGKTQYF
TGTGCCAGCAGCGTCGGGCTCGGGAAGACCCAGTACTTC
>NA|NA|TRBV30|TRBJ2-1
CAWRTGRVSYNEQFF
TGTGCCTGGAGGACGGGTCGGGTCTCCTACAATGAGCAGTTCTTC
>NA|NA|TRBV7-9|TRBJ1-1
CASSLLVNTEAFF
TGTGCCAGCAGCTTATTAGTGAACACTGAAGCTTTCTTT
>NA|NA|TRBV7-8|TRBJ2-2
CASSFLLGRSGTGELFF
TGTGCCAGCAGCTTTCTCTTGGGGCGGTCGGGCACCGGGGAGCTGTTTTTT
>TRBD1|NA|TRBV5-5|TRBJ1-5
CASSSITGTGGNQPQHF
TGTGCCAGCAGCTCGATAACCGGGACAGGGGGCAATCAGCCCCAGCATTTT
>NA|NA|TRBV7-2|TRBJ1-5
CASSLDIGQLNQPQHF
TGTGCCAGCAGCTTAGACATCGGACAGCTTAATCAGCCCCAGCATTTT
>TRBD2|NA|TRBV5-1|TRBJ2-7
CASSLDGGAVEQYF
TGCGCCAGCAGCTTGGACGGGGGGGCCGTCGAGCAGTACTTC
>NA|once|TRBV7-2|TRBJ2-5
CASSRKIGLQETQYF
TGTGCCAGCAGCCGCAAAATTGGACTACAAGAGACCCAGTACTTC
>NA|NA|TRBV19|TRBJ1-2
CASSFLDKNYGYTF
TGTGCCAGTAGTTTCTTGGACAAGAACTATGGCTACACCTTC
>NA|NA|TRBV25-1|TRBJ1-1
CASSRREMNTEAFF
TGTGCCAGCAGTCGTCGGGAGATGAACACTGAAGCTTTCTTT
>TRBD1|NA|TRBV11-2|TRBJ1-3
CASSRSDRGNTIYF
TGTGCCAGCAGCCGATCGGACAGGGGAAACACCATATATTTT
>TRBD1|NA|TRBV27|TRBJ1-6
CASSSDRVGHNSPLHF
TGTGCCAGCAGTTCGGACAGGGTGGGCCATAATTCACCCCTCCACTTT
>TRBD1|NA|TRBV2|TRBJ2-7
CASSGQGFSEQYF
TGTGCCAGCAGCGGACAGGGATTTTCGGAGCAGTACTTC
>TRBD1|NA|TRBV5-1|TRBJ2-2
CASSLFSRGLTGELFF
TGCGCCAGCAGCTTGTTTTCCAGGGGGCTCACCGGGGAGCTGTTTTTT
>NA|NA|TRBV18|TRBJ2-7
CASSRLDGGYEQYF
TGTGCCAGCTCACGCCTAGACGGAGGCTACGAGCAGTACTTC
>TRBD2|NA|TRBV5-5|TRBJ2-6
CASSLNGAGGRSGANVLTF
TGTGCCAGCAGCCTCAATGGGGCGGGAGGGCGCTCTGGGGCCAACGTCCTGACTTTC
>NA|NA|TRBV21-1|TRBJ1-2
CAPRASSPTNYGYTF
TGTGCCCCCCGAGCCTCGTCCCCTACTAACTATGGCTACACCTTC
>NA|NA|TRBV14|TRBJ2-3
CASSQDTLAIDTQYF
TGTGCCAGCAGCCAAGACACACTAGCTATAGATACGCAGTATTTT
>NA|NA|TRBV5-6|TRBJ2-2
CASRGPGGFNTGELFF
TGTGCCAGCAGGGGTCCGGGGGGCTTTAACACCGGGGAGCTGTTTTTT
>NA|NA|TRBV5-1|TRBJ2-7
CASSPPQGIYEQYF
TGCGCCAGCAGCCCGCCGCAGGGAATCTACGAGCAGTACTTC
>TRBD1|NA|TRBV29-1|TRBJ2-7
CSAGTDYEQYF
TGCAGCGCCGGGACAGACTACGAGCAGTACTTC
>TRBD1|once|TRBV28|TRBJ2-7
CASRPGTASSYEQYF
TGTGCCAGCAGGCCCGGGACAGCGTCCTCCTACGAGCAGTACTTC
>TRBD1|NA|TRBV18|TRBJ2-2
CASSPGTGGTGELFF
TGTGCCAGCTCACCGGGAACAGGGGGAACCGGGGAGCTGTTTTTT
>TRBD2|NA|TRBV13|TRBJ2-3
CASSSTGIRSGSRTDTQYF
TGTGCCAGCAGCTCGACGGGGATAAGGAGCGGGAGTCGCACAGATACGCAGTATTTT
>TRBD2|NA|TRBV6-5|TRBJ2-7
CASSYRLAGGPHEQYF
TGTGCCAGCAGTTACCGACTAGCGGGAGGGCCCCACGAGCAGTACTTC
>TRBD1|NA|TRBV5-1|TRBJ1-2
CASSFDRVGGYTF
TGCGCCAGCAGCTTCGACAGGGTTGGCGGCTACACCTTC
>TRBD2|NA|TRBV4-2|TRBJ2-2
CASTLLAGGWTGELFF
TGTGCCAGCACACTACTAGCGGGGGGGTGGACCGGGGAGCTGTTTTTT
>TRBD1|NA|TRBV19|TRBJ1-1
CASTASGQGGTEAFF
TGTGCCAGTACCGCGAGCGGACAGGGGGGCACTGAAGCTTTCTTT
>TRBD1|NA|TRBV15|TRBJ1-4
CATEGQNNEKLFF
TGTGCCACCGAGGGACAGAATAATGAAAAACTGTTTTTT
>TRBD1|NA|TRBV5-1|TRBJ2-2
CASSLNRDRNTGELFF
TGCGCCAGCAGCTTGAACCGGGACAGGAACACCGGGGAGCTGTTTTTT
>NA|NA|TRBV6-4|TRBJ2-3
CASRNSGPTDTQYF
TGTGCCAGCAGGAATAGCGGCCCCACAGATACGCAGTATTTT
>TRBD1|NA|TRBV9|TRBJ2-3
CASSRPTGESDTQYF
TGTGCCAGCAGTCGACCCACAGGGGAATCAGATACGCAGTATTTT
>TRBD2|NA|TRBV15|TRBJ2-3
CATSRAGLATDTQYF
TGTGCCACCAGCAGAGCCGGACTAGCAACAGATACGCAGTATTTT
>NA|NA|TRBV5-1|TRBJ1-1
CASTINMNTEAFF
TGCGCCAGCACGATCAACATGAACACTGAAGCTTTCTTT
>NA|NA|TRBV29-1|TRBJ2-7
CSVEEPGRYPDEQYF
TGCAGCGTTGAAGAGCCCGGTCGTTATCCCGACGAGCAGTACTTC
>NA|NA|TRBV28|TRBJ1-2
CASSSGGGYGYTF
TGTGCCAGCAGTTCCGGGGGAGGATATGGCTACACCTTC
>NA|NA|TRBV30|TRBJ2-5
CAWSTGKETQYF
TGTGCCTGGAGTACAGGGAAAGAGACCCAGTACTTC
>TRBD1|NA|TRBV25-1|TRBJ1-5
CASQGVGNQPQHF
TGTGCCAGCCAGGGGGTGGGCAATCAGCCCCAGCATTTT
>NA|NA|TRBV6-5|TRBJ2-1
CASSYRPRDEQFF
TGTGCCAGCAGTTACCGACCGCGGGATGAGCAGTTCTTC
>NA|NA|TRBV11-2|TRBJ1-5
CASSLVGGNQPQHF
TGTGCCAGCAGCTTAGTCGGAGGGAATCAGCCCCAGCATTTT
>TRBD1|NA|TRBV7-7|TRBJ1-1
CASSLGQGTEAFF
TGTGCCAGCAGCTTGGGACAGGGGACTGAAGCTTTCTTT
>TRBD1|NA|TRBV4-2|TRBJ2-7
CASSQRQGATDEQYF
TGTGCCAGCAGCCAACGACAGGGGGCAACGGACGAGCAGTACTTC
>NA|NA|TRBV6-5|TRBJ1-4
CASSYSTGAGNEKLFF
TGTGCCAGCAGTTACTCGACAGGCGCGGGTAATGAAAAACTGTTTTTT
>TRBD1|NA|TRBV19|TRBJ1-5
CATTLSGTGGASYSQPQHF
TGTGCCACTACCCTCTCCGGGACAGGGGGCGCGAGTTATAGTCAGCCCCAGCATTTT
>NA|NA|TRBV5-1|TRBJ1-1
CASSLEGGSTEAFF
TGCGCCAGCAGCTTGGAGGGAGGGAGCACTGAAGCTTTCTTT
>TRBD2|NA|TRBV5-1|TRBJ2-7
CASSILSGAVSYEQYF
TGCGCCAGCAGCATCCTTAGCGGGGCGGTCTCCTACGAGCAGTACTTC
>TRBD1|NA|TRBV7-2|TRBJ1-3
CASSLQPQGAGGNTIYF
TGTGCCAGCAGCCTACAGCCACAGGGGGCAGGTGGAAACACCATATATTTT
>TRBD1|NA|TRBV5-1|TRBJ2-6
CASSLAEQGASGANVLTF
TGCGCCAGCAGCTTGGCCGAACAGGGGGCTTCTGGGGCCAACGTCCTGACTTTC